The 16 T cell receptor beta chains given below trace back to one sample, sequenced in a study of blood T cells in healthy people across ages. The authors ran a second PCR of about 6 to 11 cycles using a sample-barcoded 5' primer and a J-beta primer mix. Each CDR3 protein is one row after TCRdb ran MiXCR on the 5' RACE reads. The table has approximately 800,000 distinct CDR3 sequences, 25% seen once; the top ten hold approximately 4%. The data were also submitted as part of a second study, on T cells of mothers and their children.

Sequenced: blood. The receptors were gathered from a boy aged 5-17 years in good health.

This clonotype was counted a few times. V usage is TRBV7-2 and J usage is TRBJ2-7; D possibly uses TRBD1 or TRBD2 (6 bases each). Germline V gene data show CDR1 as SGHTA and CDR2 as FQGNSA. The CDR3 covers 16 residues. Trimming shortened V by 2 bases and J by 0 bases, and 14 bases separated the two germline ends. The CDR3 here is CASSLFGGSSSYEQYF. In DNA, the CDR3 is TGTGCCAGCAGCTTATTCGGGGGCAGTTCCTCCTACGAGCAGTACTTC.

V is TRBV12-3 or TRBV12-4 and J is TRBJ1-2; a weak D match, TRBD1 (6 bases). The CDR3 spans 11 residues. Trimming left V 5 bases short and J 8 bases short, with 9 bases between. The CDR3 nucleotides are TGTGCCAGCAGTATCAGGGGAGGCTACACCTTC. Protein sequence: CASSIRGGYTF.

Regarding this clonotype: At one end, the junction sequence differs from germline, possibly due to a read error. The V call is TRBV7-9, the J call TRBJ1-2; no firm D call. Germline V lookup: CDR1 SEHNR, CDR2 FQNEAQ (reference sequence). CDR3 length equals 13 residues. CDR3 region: CASSEPTAYGHTF. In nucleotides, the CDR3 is TGTGCCAGCAGCGAACCGACGGCATATGGCCACACCTTC.

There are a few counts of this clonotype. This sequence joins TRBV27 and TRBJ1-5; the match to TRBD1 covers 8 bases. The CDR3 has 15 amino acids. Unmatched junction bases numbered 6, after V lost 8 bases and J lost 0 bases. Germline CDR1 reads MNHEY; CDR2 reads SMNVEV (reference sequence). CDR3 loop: CASRQGPYSNQPQHF. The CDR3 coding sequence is TGTGCCAGCCGACAGGGGCCCTATAGCAATCAGCCCCAGCATTTT.

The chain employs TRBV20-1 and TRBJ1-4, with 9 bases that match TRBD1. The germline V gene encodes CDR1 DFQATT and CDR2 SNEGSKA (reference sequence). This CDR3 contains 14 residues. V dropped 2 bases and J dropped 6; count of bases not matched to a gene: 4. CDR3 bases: TGCAGTGCTAGACGAACAGGGGGCTATGAAAAACTGTTTTTT. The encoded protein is CSARRTGGYEKLFF.

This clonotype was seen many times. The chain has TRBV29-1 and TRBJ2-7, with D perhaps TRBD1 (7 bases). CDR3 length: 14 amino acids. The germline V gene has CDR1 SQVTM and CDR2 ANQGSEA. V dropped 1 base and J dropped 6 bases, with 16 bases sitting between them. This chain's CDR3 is CSVEVRAGGIEQYF. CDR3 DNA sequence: TGCAGCGTTGAAGTGAGGGCAGGGGGGATCGAGCAGTACTTC.

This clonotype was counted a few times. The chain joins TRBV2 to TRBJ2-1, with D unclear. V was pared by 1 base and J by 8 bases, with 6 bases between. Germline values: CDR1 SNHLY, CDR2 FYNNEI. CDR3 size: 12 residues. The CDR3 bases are TGTGCCAGCAGTGAAGGGGCGTATGAGCAGTTCTTC. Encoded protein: CASSEGAYEQFF.

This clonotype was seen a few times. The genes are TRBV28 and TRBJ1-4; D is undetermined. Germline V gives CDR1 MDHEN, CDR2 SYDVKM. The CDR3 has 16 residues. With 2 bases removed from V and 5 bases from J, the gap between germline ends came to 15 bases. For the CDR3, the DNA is TGTGCCAGCAGTTTACCCGACGGGGTTTGGAATGAAAAACTGTTTTTT. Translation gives CASSLPDGVWNEKLFF.

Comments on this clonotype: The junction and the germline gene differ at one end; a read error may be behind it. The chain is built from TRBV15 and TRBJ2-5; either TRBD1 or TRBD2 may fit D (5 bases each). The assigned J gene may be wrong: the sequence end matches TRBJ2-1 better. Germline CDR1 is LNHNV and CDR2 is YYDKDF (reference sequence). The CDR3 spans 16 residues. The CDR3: CATSRGPGPIYDEQFF. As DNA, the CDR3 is TGTGCCACCAGCAGGGGACCGGGACCCATCTACGATGAGCAGTTCTTC.

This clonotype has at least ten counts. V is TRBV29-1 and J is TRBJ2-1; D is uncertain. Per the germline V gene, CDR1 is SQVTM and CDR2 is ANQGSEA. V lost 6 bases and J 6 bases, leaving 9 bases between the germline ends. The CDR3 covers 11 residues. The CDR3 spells CSVGTGNEQFF. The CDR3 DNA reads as TGCAGCGTCGGTACGGGCAATGAGCAGTTCTTC.

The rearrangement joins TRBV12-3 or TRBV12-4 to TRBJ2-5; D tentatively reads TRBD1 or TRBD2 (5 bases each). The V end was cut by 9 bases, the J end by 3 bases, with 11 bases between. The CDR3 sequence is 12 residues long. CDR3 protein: CASGGAEETQYF. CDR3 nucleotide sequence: TGTGCCAGTGGGGGAGCGGAAGAGACCCAGTACTTC.

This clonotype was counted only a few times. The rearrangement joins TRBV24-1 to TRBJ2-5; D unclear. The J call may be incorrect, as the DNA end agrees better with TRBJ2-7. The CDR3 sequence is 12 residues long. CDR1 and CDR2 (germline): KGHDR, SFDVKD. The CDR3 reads CATSDSTSEQYF. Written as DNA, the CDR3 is TGTGCCACCAGTGACTCTACGTCCGAGCAGTACTTC.

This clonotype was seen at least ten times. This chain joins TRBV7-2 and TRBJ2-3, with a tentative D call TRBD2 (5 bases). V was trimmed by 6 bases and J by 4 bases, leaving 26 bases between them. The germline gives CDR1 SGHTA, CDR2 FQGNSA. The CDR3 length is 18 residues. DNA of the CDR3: TGTGCCAGCAGTCATCACTCGAGGCCAGGACTGAACCCAGATACGCAGTATTTT. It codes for CASSHHSRPGLNPDTQYF. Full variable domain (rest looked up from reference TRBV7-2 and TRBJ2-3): GAGVSQSPSNKVTEKGKDVELRCDPISGHTALYWYRQSLGQGLEFLIYFQGNSAPDKSGLPSDRFSAERTGGSVSTLTIQRTQQEDSAVYLCASSHHSRPGLNPDTQYFGPGTRLTVL.

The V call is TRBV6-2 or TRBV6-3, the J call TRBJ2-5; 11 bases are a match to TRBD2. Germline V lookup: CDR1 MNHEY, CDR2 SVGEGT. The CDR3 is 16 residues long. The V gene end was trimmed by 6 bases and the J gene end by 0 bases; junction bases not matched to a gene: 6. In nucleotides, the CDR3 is TGTGCCAGCAGCTCTTGGACTAGCGGGTACCAAGAGACCCAGTACTTC. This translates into CASSSWTSGYQETQYF.

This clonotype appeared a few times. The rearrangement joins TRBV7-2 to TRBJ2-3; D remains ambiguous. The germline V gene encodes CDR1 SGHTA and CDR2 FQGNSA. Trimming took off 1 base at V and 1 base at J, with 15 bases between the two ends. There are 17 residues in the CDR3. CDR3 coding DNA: TGTGCCAGCAGCTTAGGGCGTCAGCTACGCCGCACAGATACGCAGTATTTT. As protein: CASSLGRQLRRTDTQYF.

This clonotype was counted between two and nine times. The CDR3 DNA sequence: TGTGCCAGCAGCAAAGAGAGGGACAGGGGGAGCTCTGGGGCCAACGTCCTGACTTTC. Its protein product is CASSKERDRGSSGANVLTF. The J gene is TRBJ2-6, the V gene TRBV21-1; TRBD1 reflects the table's D call only, with no check against the DNA. TRBV21-1 is flagged as a pseudogene. The CDR3 runs 19 residues.